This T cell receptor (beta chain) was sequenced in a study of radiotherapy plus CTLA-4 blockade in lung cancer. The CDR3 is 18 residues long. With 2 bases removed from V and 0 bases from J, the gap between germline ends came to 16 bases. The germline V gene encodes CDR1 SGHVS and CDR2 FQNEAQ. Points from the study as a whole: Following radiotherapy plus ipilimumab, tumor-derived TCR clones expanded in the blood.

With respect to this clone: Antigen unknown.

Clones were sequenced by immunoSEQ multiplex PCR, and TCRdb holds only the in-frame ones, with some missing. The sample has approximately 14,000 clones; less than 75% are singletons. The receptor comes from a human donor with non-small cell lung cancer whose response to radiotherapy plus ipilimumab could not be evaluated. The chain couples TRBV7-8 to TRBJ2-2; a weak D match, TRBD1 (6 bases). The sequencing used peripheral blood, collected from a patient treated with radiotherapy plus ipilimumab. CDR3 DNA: TGTGCCAGCAGCTTAAGAACTTCGGCAGGGGCGAACACCGGGGAGCTGTTTTTT. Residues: CASSLRTSAGANTGELFF.